The sequence of this T cell receptor beta chain was determined in a study of shared clonotypes between healthy human individuals. On the study more broadly: Per donor, three plates held CD4 naive cells, three held CD4 memory, two held CD8 naive and one held CD8 memory. Study-wide results and caveats: It was expected that sequencing depth would affect clonotype sharing among donors.

Libraries were prepared by immunoSEQ multiplex PCR; TCRdb keeps only in-frame clonotypes and omits some of them. Of fewer than 2.5 million clones listed, 93% are singletons. As regards this clone: Its antigen is undetermined.

In germline, CDR1 is MDHEN, CDR2 SYDVKM. V shed 6 bases and J 9 bases; nucleotides not matched to a gene: 17. This CDR3 has 15 amino acids. This sequence joins TRBV28 and TRBJ2-7; 7 nucleotides line up with TRBD1. Sequences were obtained from naive CD4+ T cells from PBMCs. This sample's subset: CD45RA+ positively selected. The TCR comes from a man younger than 35 in good health. Some clones in this sample may be carry-over from other donors' samples. Written as DNA, the CDR3 is TGTGCCAGCAGAGCAGGGGGTTTTACGAGTGTGGGGCAGTACTTC. Encoded protein: CASRAGGFTSVGQYF.